This T cell receptor (beta chain) was sequenced in a study of shared clonotypes between healthy human individuals. Once extracted for a subset, genomic DNA was divided evenly among several immunoSEQ plates. TCRdb keeps only in-frame clones here, not all; method: immunoSEQ multiplex PCR. This sample carries around 1.9 million clones, 93% of them seen once, and the ten largest clones take under 2%. CDR1 is WNHNN, CDR2 SYGVQD, per germline (reference sequence). This CDR3 region has 15 residues. J was trimmed by 6 bases and V by 4 bases; bases with no gene match: 9. Selected positively for CCR7 and CD45RO-negative, naive CD8 cells excluded terminally differentiated effector memory CD45RA+ cells. Each sample came from a Caucasian adult donor living in Nashville, Tennessee. Broader study findings: The expectation was that sequencing depth would affect clonotype sharing among donors.

Turning to this clone: Its antigen is undetermined.

V usage is TRBV10-1 and J usage is TRBJ2-1; TRBD1 matches 7 bases. This clonotype was sampled from a man younger than 35 in good health. Some clones in this sample may be carry-over from other donors' samples. What was sequenced was naive CD8+ T cells from PBMCs. In nucleotides, the CDR3 is TGCGCCAGCAGTGCGACGGGACAGATTTCCAATGAGCAGTTCTTC. Encoded protein: CASSATGQISNEQFF.